The 26 T cell receptor gamma chains below all came from one sample that was sequenced in a study of Vγ9Vδ2 T cells in congenital toxoplasmosis. TRGC- and TRDC-specific primers primed one-tube template-switch reverse transcription to make cDNA. Both the TRGC1 and TRGC2 constant genes were targeted by the TRGC primer. TCRdb re-processed the reads via CATT. The sample holds under 200 gamma-chain clones, 5% to 7.5% seen once. Sequencing was carried out using gamma-delta T cells from blood. All receptors derive from a child younger than 10 born to a mother with Toxoplasma gondii infection during pregnancy, either congenitally infected or uninfected (not recorded which).

This clone has just a few counts. Possible read error: a much larger clone is one base away. The same CDR3 can be traced to other DNA sequences in this sample. This chain connects TRGV4 to TRGJP2. This CDR3 comprises 20 residues. Germline lookup yields CDR1 EGSTGY and CDR2 YDSYTSSV. V shed 5 bases, J shed 2 bases, and the junction held 23 bases outside the gene matches. The CDR3 nucleotides read TGTGCCACCTGGGTCGAGAGCTCCCGCCTAATAGACAGTAGTGATTGGATCAAGACGTTT. Protein product: CATWVESSRLIDSSDWIKTF.

This clone is large by share. The sample contains more than one DNA sequence encoding this CDR3. V and J are TRGV9 and TRGJ1 or TRGJ2. This CDR3 comprises 20 residues. The germline V gene encodes CDR1 GITISATS and CDR2 ISYDGTV (reference sequence). Losses at the gene ends were 0 bases for V and 1 base for J; bases not matched to a gene: 21. CDR3 residues: CALWEVLVVFPRRNYYKKLF. As DNA, the CDR3 is TGTGCCTTGTGGGAGGTGCTAGTTGTTTTTCCAAGGCGTAATTATTATAAGAAACTCTTT.

This clone was counted only a few times. A far larger clone is a single base away, which makes a read error likely. The chain uses TRGV3 and TRGJ1 or TRGJ2. Trimming cost V 4 bases and J 8 bases; bases outside gene matches: 8. This CDR3 has 12 amino acids. CDR1 is VTNTFY, CDR2 YDVSTARD, per germline (reference sequence). CDR3 nucleotides: TGTGCCACCTGGGAGGGGACGGATAAGAAACTCTTT. Amino acid sequence: CATWEGTDKKLF.

In regard to this clone: The amino acid sequence in TCRdb belongs to a much larger clone and departs from this DNA's translation at residue 5, likely a sequencing read error; the sequence shown is translated from the DNA. The rearrangement links TRGV3 to TRGJ1 or TRGJ2. The germline V gene encodes CDR1 VTNTFY and CDR2 YDVSTARD (reference sequence). The CDR3 extends over 15 amino acids. After removal of 4 bases from V and 0 bases from J, the junction contained 9 bases not matched to a gene. The CDR3 sequence: CATWERSLNYYKKLF. Here the CDR3 DNA reads TGTGCCACCTGGGAAAGGTCCCTGAATTATTATAAGAAACTCTTT.

On this clone itself: This DNA's translation differs at residue 6 from TCRdb's protein, which comes from a much larger clone; a read error is likely, and the protein shown is translated from the DNA. The gene calls are TRGV4 and TRGJ1 or TRGJ2. V was pared by 3 bases and J by 5 bases, with 1 base of the junction left unmatched. CDR3 length: 11 residues. Looked up from germline, CDR1 is EGSTGY and CDR2 is YDSYTSSV. CDR3 sequence: CATWDHYKKLF. The CDR3 bases are TGTGCCACCTGGGATCATTATAAGAAACTCTTT.

This clone is categorized as large (0.1 to 1%). V is TRGV8 and J is TRGJP1. This CDR3 is built from 13 residues. Germline trimming cut 2 bases from V and 3 bases from J; bases unmatched to any gene: 0. The germline V gene has CDR1 VENAVY and CDR2 YDSYNSRV. The DNA of the CDR3 is TGTGCCACCTGGGATACCACTGGTTGGTTCAAGATATTT. Translated, it gives CATWDTTGWFKIF.

This clone was seen only a few times. TCRdb lists the protein of a much larger clone for this DNA, which differs at residue 9, so this is likely a read error; the protein given here is translated from the DNA itself. This chain uses TRGV8 with TRGJP2. The germline CDR1 and CDR2 sequences are VENAVY and YDSYNSRV. This CDR3 spans 13 amino acids. The CDR3 sequence: CATWACCDLIKTF. CDR3 DNA: TGTGCCACCTGGGCGTGTTGTGATTTGATCAAGACGTTT.

About this clone itself: A far larger clone is just one base off, so this is likely a read error. This CDR3 is also generated by other DNA sequences in the sample. The V call is TRGV9, the J call TRGJP. V trimming: 0 bases; J trimming: 7 bases; junction bases outside the gene matches: 3. The CDR3 contains 16 residues. Germline CDR1 is GITISATS and CDR2 is ISYDGTV (reference sequence). This chain's CDR3 is CALWEVQELGKKIKVF. As DNA, the CDR3 is TGTGCCTTGTGGGAGGTGCAGGAGTTGGGCAAAAAAATCAAGGTATTT.

This clone was counted a few times. The amino acid sequence in TCRdb belongs to a much larger clone and departs from this DNA's translation at residue 6, likely a sequencing read error; the sequence shown is translated from the DNA. The chain combines TRGV4 with TRGJ1 or TRGJ2. With 3 bases clipped from V and 6 bases from J, the junction kept 2 bases outside the gene matches. The CDR3 runs 11 residues. The germline gives CDR1 EGSTGY, CDR2 YDSYTSSV. CDR3 protein: CATWDFYKKLF. The CDR3, as DNA: TGTGCCACCTGGGATTTTTATAAGAAACTCTTT.

On this clone itself: The protein TCRdb lists belongs to a much larger clone and differs from this DNA's translation at residue 7, which points to a read error; the protein shown is made from the DNA. The chain joins TRGV9 to TRGJ1 or TRGJ2. V lost 3 bases and J lost 8; bases outside the gene matches: 7. The CDR3 length is 12 residues. Per the germline V gene, CDR1 is GITISATS and CDR2 is ISYDGTV (reference sequence). The CDR3 is CALWELLDKKLF. The CDR3 bases are TGTGCCTTGTGGGAGCTGCTGGATAAGAAACTCTTT.

This clone ranks as hyperexpanded. The chain recombines TRGV9 with TRGJ1 or TRGJ2. Germline values: CDR1 GITISATS, CDR2 ISYDGTV (reference sequence). Trimming took 3 bases from V and 8 from J; bases not matched to a gene: 7. The CDR3 loop spans 12 amino acids. This chain's CDR3 is CALWELPDKKLF. Here the CDR3 DNA reads TGTGCCTTGTGGGAGCTGCCGGATAAGAAACTCTTT.

For this clone: A far larger clone lies a single base away; this is likely a read error. V gene TRGV3 combines with J gene TRGJ1 or TRGJ2. Germline trimming cut 6 bases from V and 8 bases from J; bases unmatched to any gene: 7. The germline gives CDR1 VTNTFY, CDR2 YDVSTARD (reference sequence). The CDR3 runs to 11 residues. For the CDR3, the DNA is TGTGCCACCTGGTCCCCCAATAAGAAACTCTTT. Amino acid sequence: CATWSPNKKLF.

Note on this clone: TCRdb has a much larger clone's protein, which differs at residue 3 from the translation of this DNA, likely because of a read error; what is shown is the protein translated from the DNA. The J gene is TRGJP, the V gene TRGV9. The length of the CDR3 is 16 residues. Germline loops: CDR1 GITISATS, CDR2 ISYDGTV (reference sequence). The CDR3 nucleotides read TGTGCCTGGTGGGAGAAGCAAGAGTTGGGCAAAAAAATCAAGGTATTT. Protein: CAWWEKQELGKKIKVF.

This clone occurred a few times. TCRdb pairs this DNA with a much larger clone's protein that differs at residue 5, likely a read error; the protein shown was translated from the DNA. V gene TRGV9 combines with J gene TRGJP. Trimming removed 4 bases from V and 3 bases from J; junction bases left unmatched: 3. This CDR3 has 16 residues. From germline, CDR1 is GITISATS and CDR2 ISYDGTV (reference sequence). The CDR3: CALWDVQELGKKIKVF. The DNA of the CDR3 is TGTGCCTTGTGGGATGTGCAAGAGTTGGGCAAAAAAATCAAGGTATTT.

This clone rates as hyperexpanded (1% or more). The V gene is TRGV5, the J gene TRGJP2. V gave up 4 bases and J gave up 2 bases; unmatched junction bases: 4. This CDR3 spans 14 amino acids. Germline assignment: CDR1 VINAFY and CDR2 YDVSNSKD. The DNA for the CDR3 is TGTGCCACCTGGGAAAGGAGTAGTGATTGGATCAAGACGTTT. Translated: CATWERSSDWIKTF.

In this sample, this clone is large. Only one base separates this from a far larger clonotype, so it likely reflects a read error. The chain has TRGV9 and TRGJP. The CDR3 loop spans 16 amino acids. The germline CDR1 and CDR2 sequences are GITISATS and ISYDGTV (reference sequence). CDR3 nucleotide sequence: TGTGCCTTGGGGGAGGTGCAAGAGTTGGGCAAAAAAATCAAGGTATTT. Amino acid sequence: CALGEVQELGKKIKVF.

This clone was counted only a few times. TCRdb lists the protein of a much larger clone for this DNA, which differs at residue 7, so this is likely a read error; the protein given here is translated from the DNA itself. The V gene is TRGV9, the J gene TRGJP. Germline assignment: CDR1 GITISATS and CDR2 ISYDGTV (reference sequence). The CDR3 totals 16 residues. V trimming: 0 bases; J trimming: 6 bases; junction bases outside the gene matches: 2. The CDR3 here is CALWEVRELGKKIKVF. DNA of the CDR3: TGTGCCTTGTGGGAGGTGCGAGAGTTGGGCAAAAAAATCAAGGTATTT.

Concerning this clone itself: TCRdb pairs this DNA with a much larger clone's protein that differs at residue 10, likely a read error; the protein shown was translated from the DNA. The chain has TRGV9 and TRGJP. Germline V gene lookup returns CDR1 GITISATS and CDR2 ISYDGTV (reference sequence). This CDR3 comprises 16 residues. The CDR3 region has the DNA TGTGCCTTGTGGGAGAAGCAAGAGTTGTGCAAAAAAATCAAGGTATTT. As protein: CALWEKQELCKKIKVF.

This clone was detected a few times. It differs at one base from a far larger clone, so likely a read error. The sample carries other DNA sequences with the same CDR3. V is TRGV3 and J is TRGJ1 or TRGJ2. The CDR3 extends over 15 amino acids. CDR1 is VTNTFY, CDR2 YDVSTARD, per germline (reference sequence). The CDR3 coding sequence is TGTGCCACCTGGGACAGGTCCCTGAATTATTATAAGAAACTCTTC. It is translated as CATWDRSLNYYKKLF.

This clone has only a few counts. TCRdb assigns this DNA the protein of a much larger clone, which departs from its translation at residue 5; this likely reflects a read error, and the protein shown comes from translating the DNA. The chain uses TRGV9 and TRGJ1 or TRGJ2. The CDR3 sequence is 10 residues long. Germline V lookup: CDR1 GITISATS, CDR2 ISYDGTV (reference sequence). V gave up 4 bases and J gave up 10 bases; unmatched junction bases: 4. CDR3 in amino acids: CALWDVKKLF. In DNA form, the CDR3 reads TGTGCCTTGTGGGATGTGAAGAAACTCTTT.

This clone was seen a handful of times. TCRdb assigns this DNA the protein of a much larger clone, which departs from its translation at residue 8; this likely reflects a read error, and the protein shown comes from translating the DNA. The gene calls are TRGV3 and TRGJ1 or TRGJ2. The V gene's germline CDR1 is VTNTFY and CDR2 YDVSTARD (reference sequence). The CDR3 is 14 amino acids. Trimming took 0 bases from V and 3 from J; bases not matched to a gene: 5. The CDR3 coding sequence is TGTGCCACCTGGGACAGGCCAGTTTATTATAAGAAACTCTTT. This codes for CATWDRPVYYKKLF.

This clone rates as large. This rearrangement joins TRGV5 to TRGJ1 or TRGJ2. Germline V gene lookup returns CDR1 VINAFY and CDR2 YDVSNSKD. V shed 4 bases and J 9 bases; nucleotides not matched to a gene: 9. There are 12 residues in the CDR3. The CDR3 DNA sequence: TGTGCCACCTGGGAAAGGCAGCCTAAGAAACTCTTT. This translates into CATWERQPKKLF.

Points on this clone: TCRdb pairs this DNA with a much larger clone's protein that differs at residue 7, likely a read error; the protein shown was translated from the DNA. V is TRGV9 and J is TRGJ1 or TRGJ2. The V gene end was trimmed by 6 bases and the J gene end by 6 bases; junction bases not matched to a gene: 8. The germline V gene encodes CDR1 GITISATS and CDR2 ISYDGTV (reference sequence). The CDR3 totals 12 residues. CDR3 DNA sequence: TGTGCCTTGTGGAAAATTTCTTATAAGAAACTCTTT. Amino acid sequence: CALWKISYKKLF.

This clone was counted between two and nine times. The protein TCRdb lists belongs to a much larger clone and differs from this DNA's translation at residue 8, which points to a read error; the protein shown is made from the DNA. The chain carries TRGV3 and TRGJ1 or TRGJ2. J was trimmed by 2 bases and V by 0 bases; bases with no gene match: 4. The CDR3 is 14 residues long. In germline, CDR1 is VTNTFY, CDR2 YDVSTARD (reference sequence). This CDR3 is CATWDRPDYYKKLF. As DNA, the CDR3 is TGTGCCACCTGGGACAGGCCAGATTATTATAAGAAACTCTTT.

This clone rates as hyperexpanded. This rearrangement joins TRGV9 to TRGJP. Per germline, CDR1 GITISATS and CDR2 ISYDGTV (reference sequence). V lost 3 bases to trimming and J lost 3 bases; unmatched junction nucleotides: 2. CDR3 length: 16 amino acids. CDR3 in amino acids: CALWEKQELGKKIKVF. The CDR3 DNA sequence: TGTGCCTTGTGGGAGAAGCAAGAGTTGGGCAAAAAAATCAAGGTATTT.

As for this clone: A read error likely explains why the TCRdb protein, taken from a much larger clone, differs from this DNA's translation at residue 4; the protein shown is translated from the DNA. This chain uses TRGV4 with TRGJ1 or TRGJ2. CDR3 length equals 11 residues. Germline V gene sequence: CDR1 EGSTGY, CDR2 YDSYTSSV. CDR3 in DNA: TGTGCCACCCGGGATTATTATAAGAAACTCTTT. Protein product: CATRDYYKKLF.